This entry lists 12 T cell receptor beta chains sequenced from one sample in a study of monozygotic twins with inflammatory bowel disease. Using the 5' RACE reads, TCRdb records one entry per CDR3 protein without DNA. This sample's clone table lists about 330,000 distinct CDR3 sequences. Sequencing was performed on blood. The receptor source for this set is a human donor with ulcerative colitis or Crohn's disease, or a healthy co-twin of an affected twin (not recorded which).

The rearrangement joins TRBV5-1 to TRBJ2-1; the TCRdb D gene call, TRBD2, has no DNA to confirm it. This CDR3 is 15 amino acids long. CDR1 is SGHRS, CDR2 YFSETQ, per germline. The chain's CDR3 is CASSFEAGTNNEQFF.

This chain connects TRBV5-1 to TRBJ1-1; the D call of TRBD1 rests on TCRdb alone, since no DNA is present to check it. The CDR3 consists of 14 residues. From germline, CDR1 is SGHRS and CDR2 YFSETQ. The CDR3 region is CASSYHGQNTEAFF. Combining the CDR3 with reference TRBV5-1 and TRBJ1-1 gives the whole variable domain KAGVTQTPRYLIKTRGQQVTLSCSPISGHRSVSWYQQTPGQGLQFLFEYFSETQRNKGNFPGRFSGRQFSNSRSEMNVSTLELGDSALYLCASSYHGQNTEAFFGQGTRLTVV.

The chain links TRBV6-1 to TRBJ1-5; TCRdb reports TRBD1, a call that lacks DNA to check it against. Per germline, CDR1 MNHNS and CDR2 SASEGT. This CDR3 is 16 amino acids long. The chain's CDR3 is CASSGPGTPSNQPQHF.

The gene calls are TRBV29-1 and TRBJ2-4; TCRdb's D call of TRBD2 is untestable without DNA. The CDR3 is 15 amino acids. Germline values: CDR1 SQVTM, CDR2 ANQGSEA. The CDR3 is CSVGSGGMSKNIQYF.

The rearrangement joins TRBV7-2 to TRBJ2-4. There are 14 residues in the CDR3. CDR1 SGHTA and CDR2 FQGNSA come from the germline V gene. The CDR3 protein is CASSSVGVENIQYF.

The V gene is TRBV28, the J gene TRBJ2-5; TCRdb's D call of TRBD1 is untestable without DNA. Germline-derived CDR1 and CDR2 are MDHEN and SYDVKM. This CDR3 is built from 14 residues. The CDR3 sequence is CASSGSQEGETQYF.

The chain joins TRBV4-2 to TRBJ2-7; TCRdb selects TRBD1, and the lack of DNA leaves this call unchecked. This CDR3 has 13 residues. Germline-derived CDR1 and CDR2 are LGHNA and YNFKEQ. The CDR3 sequence is CASSQEGGYEQYF.

CDR3 sequence: CATTIDSPNQPQHF. The chain recombines TRBV24-1 with TRBJ1-5; TCRdb returns TRBD1, unconfirmable since there is no DNA. Germline CDR1 KGHDR, CDR2 SFDVKD. The CDR3 contains 14 residues.

V is TRBV3-1 and J is TRBJ2-5; there is no DNA to check the TCRdb D call of TRBD2. Looked up from germline, CDR1 is LGHDT and CDR2 is YNNKEL (reference sequence). The CDR3 is made up of 16 amino acids. This CDR3 is CASSQMAGHGRETQYF.

The chain recombines TRBV5-1 with TRBJ2-3; TCRdb proposes TRBD2, but this gene call is untestable without DNA. Germline V gives CDR1 SGHRS, CDR2 YFSETQ. The CDR3 extends over 13 amino acids. The CDR3 loop is CASSLEGADTQYF.

This chain connects TRBV5-6 to TRBJ2-7; checking the TCRdb D call of TRBD2 is not possible without DNA. CDR1 is SGHDT, CDR2 YYEEEE, per germline. The CDR3 sequence is 14 residues long. CDR3 loop: CASSITSGGYEQYF.

The chain joins TRBV5-1 to TRBJ1-6; lacking DNA, the TRBD1 call made by TCRdb goes unchecked. The CDR3 is 14 amino acids. Germline CDR1 and CDR2: SGHRS and YFSETQ. CDR3 in amino acids: CASMPGQENSPLHF.